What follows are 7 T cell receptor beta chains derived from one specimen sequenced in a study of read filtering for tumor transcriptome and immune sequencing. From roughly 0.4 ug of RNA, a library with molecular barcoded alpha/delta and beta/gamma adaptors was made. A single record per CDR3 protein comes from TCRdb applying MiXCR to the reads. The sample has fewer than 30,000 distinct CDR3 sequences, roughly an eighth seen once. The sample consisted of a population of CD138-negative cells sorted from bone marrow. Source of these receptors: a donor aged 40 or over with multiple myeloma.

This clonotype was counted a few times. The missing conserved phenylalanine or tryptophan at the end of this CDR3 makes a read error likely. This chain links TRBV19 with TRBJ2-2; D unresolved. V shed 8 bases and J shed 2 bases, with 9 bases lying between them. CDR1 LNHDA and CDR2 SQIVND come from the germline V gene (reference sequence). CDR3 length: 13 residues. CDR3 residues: CASSFLNTGELFS. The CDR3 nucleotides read TGTGCCAGTTCCTTCCTAAACACCGGGGAGCTGTTTTCT.

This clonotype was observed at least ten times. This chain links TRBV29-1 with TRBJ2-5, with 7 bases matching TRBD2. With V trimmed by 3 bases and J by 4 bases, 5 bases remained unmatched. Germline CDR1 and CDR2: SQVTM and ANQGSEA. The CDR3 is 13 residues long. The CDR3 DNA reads TGCAGCGTTGAGCCCGGGGAGGGAGAGACCCAGTACTTC. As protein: CSVEPGEGETQYF.

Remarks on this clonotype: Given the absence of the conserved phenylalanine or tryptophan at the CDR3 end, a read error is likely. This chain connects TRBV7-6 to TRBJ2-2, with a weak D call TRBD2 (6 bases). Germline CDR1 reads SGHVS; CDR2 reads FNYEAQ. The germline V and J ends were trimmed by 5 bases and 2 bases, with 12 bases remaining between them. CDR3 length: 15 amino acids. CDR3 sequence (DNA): TGTGCCAGCAGCGCCGGACTAACCAACACCGGGGAGCTGTTTCTT. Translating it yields CASSAGLTNTGELFL.

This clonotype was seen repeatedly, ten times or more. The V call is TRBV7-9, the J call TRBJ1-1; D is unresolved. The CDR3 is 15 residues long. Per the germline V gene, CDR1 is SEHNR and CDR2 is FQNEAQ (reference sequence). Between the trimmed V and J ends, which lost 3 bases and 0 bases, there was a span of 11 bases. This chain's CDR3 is CASSLNRALNTEAFF. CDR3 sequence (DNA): TGTGCCAGCAGCTTGAACAGAGCCTTGAACACTGAAGCTTTCTTT. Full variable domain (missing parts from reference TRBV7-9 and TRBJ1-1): DTGVSQNPRHKITKRGQNVTFRCDPISEHNRLYWYRQTLGQGPEFLTYFQNEAQLEKSRLLSDRFSAERPKGSFSTLEIQRTEQGDSAMYLCASSLNRALNTEAFFGQGTRLTVV.

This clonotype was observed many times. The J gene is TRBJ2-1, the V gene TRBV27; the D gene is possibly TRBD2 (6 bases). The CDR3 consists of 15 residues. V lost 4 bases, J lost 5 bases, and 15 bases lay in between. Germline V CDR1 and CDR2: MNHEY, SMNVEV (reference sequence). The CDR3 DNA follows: TGTGCCAGCAGTTCGACTAGTGGGTTCGACAATGAGCAGTTCTTC. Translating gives CASSSTSGFDNEQFF.

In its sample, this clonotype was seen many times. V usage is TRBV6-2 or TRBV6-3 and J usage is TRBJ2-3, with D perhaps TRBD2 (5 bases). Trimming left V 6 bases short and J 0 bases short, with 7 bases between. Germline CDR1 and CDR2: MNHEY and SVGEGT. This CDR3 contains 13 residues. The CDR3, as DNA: TGTGCCAGCAGGGAGGTTAGCACAGATACGCAGTATTTT. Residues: CASREVSTDTQYF.

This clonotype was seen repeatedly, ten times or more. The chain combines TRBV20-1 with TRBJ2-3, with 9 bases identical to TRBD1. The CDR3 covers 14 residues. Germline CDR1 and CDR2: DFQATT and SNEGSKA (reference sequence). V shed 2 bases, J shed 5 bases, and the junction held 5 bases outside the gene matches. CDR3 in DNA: TGCAGTGCTAGACAGACAGGGGGGAGAGATACGCAGTATTTT. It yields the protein CSARQTGGRDTQYF.